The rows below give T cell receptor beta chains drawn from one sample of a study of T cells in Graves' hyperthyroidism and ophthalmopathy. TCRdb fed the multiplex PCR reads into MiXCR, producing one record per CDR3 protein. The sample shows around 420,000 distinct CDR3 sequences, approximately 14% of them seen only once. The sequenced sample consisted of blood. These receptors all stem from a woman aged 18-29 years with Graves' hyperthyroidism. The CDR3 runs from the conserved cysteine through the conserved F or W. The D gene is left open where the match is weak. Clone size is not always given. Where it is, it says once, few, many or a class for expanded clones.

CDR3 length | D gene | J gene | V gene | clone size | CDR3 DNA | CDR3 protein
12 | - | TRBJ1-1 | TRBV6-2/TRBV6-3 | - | TGTGCCAGCAGGAGGGCAGGGACTGAAGCTTTCTTT | CASRRAGTEAFF
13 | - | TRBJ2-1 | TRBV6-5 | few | TGTGCCAGCAGTTACAGGGGCTTGCATGAGCAGTTCTTC | CASSYRGLHEQFF
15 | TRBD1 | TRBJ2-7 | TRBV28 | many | TGTGCCAGCAGACAGGGACAGGGGTCCTCCTACGAGCAGTACTTC | CASRQGQGSSYEQYF
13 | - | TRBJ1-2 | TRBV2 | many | TGTGCCAGCAGTGAAGCAAGGGGAGGAGGCTACACCTTC | CASSEARGGGYTF
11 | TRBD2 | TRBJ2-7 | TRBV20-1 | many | TGCAGTGCCGGGGGGGGGGACGAGCAGTACTTC | CSAGGGDEQYF
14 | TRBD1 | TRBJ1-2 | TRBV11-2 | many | TGTGCCAGCAGTCCCCTTCAGGGGGCGAGTGGCTACACCTTC | CASSPLQGASGYTF
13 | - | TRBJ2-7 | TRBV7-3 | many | TGTGCCAGCAGCCCCCACTCGACGGGGGAGCAGTACTTC | CASSPHSTGEQYF
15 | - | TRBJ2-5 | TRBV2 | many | TGTGCCAGCAGTGGCCGGGACCGAGATGGAGAGACCCAGTACTTC | CASSGRDRDGETQYF
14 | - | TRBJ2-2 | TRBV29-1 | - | TGCAGCGTGACCTCGGGACCCTCGTCCGGGGAGCTGTTTTTT | CSVTSGPSSGELFF
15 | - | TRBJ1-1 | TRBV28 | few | TGTGCCACCTCCCCGGGCGGTGCATTTAACACTGAAGCTTTCTTT | CATSPGGAFNTEAFF
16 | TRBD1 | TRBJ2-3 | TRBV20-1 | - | TGCAGAACCGGACAGGGACCGCCTTGGGTCCGAGATACGCAGTATTTT | CRTGQGPPWVRDTQYF
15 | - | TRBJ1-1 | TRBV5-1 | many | TGCGCCAGCAGCTTGGGGGGGGGACAGAACACTGAAGCTTTCTTT | CASSLGGGQNTEAFF
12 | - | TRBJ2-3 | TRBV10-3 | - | TGTGCCGCGGCAGGGAACACAGATACGCAGTATTTT | CAAAGNTDTQYF
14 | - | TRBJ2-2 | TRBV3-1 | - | TGTGCCAGCAGTGAACCTACGAACATCGGGGAGCTGTTTTTT | CASSEPTNIGELFF
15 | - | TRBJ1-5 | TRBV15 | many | TGTGCCACCAGCAGAGATTTCGGGGCGGGTCAGCCCCAGCATTTT | CATSRDFGAGQPQHF
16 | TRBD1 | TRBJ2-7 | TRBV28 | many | TGTGCCAGCAGTTTATTAGGCCAGGGGGTTTCCTACGAGCAGTACTTC | CASSLLGQGVSYEQYF
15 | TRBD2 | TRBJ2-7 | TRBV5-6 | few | TGTGCCAGCAGCTTGGTGGGGGGGTCGAACTACGAGCAGTACTTC | CASSLVGGSNYEQYF
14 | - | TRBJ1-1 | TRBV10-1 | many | TGCGCCAGCAGTGAGTCGTGGGGGAACACTGAAGCTTTCTTT | CASSESWGNTEAFF
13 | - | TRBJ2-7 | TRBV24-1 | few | TGTGCCACCGTGGCGGCGTCATCCTACGAGCAGTACTTC | CATVAASSYEQYF
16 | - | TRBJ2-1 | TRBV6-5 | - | TGTGCCAGCAGTTACTCGGCTCCCACGGTGGACAATGAGCAGTTCTTC | CASSYSAPTVDNEQFF
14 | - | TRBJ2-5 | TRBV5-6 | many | TGTGCCAGCAGCTTGGAAGGGCTGAGGGAGACCCAGTACTTC | CASSLEGLRETQYF
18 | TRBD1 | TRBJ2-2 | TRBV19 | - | TGTGCCAGTAAGAAAACCCCCGGGACAGGGATTTCGGCCGGGGAGCTGTTTTTT | CASKKTPGTGISAGELFF
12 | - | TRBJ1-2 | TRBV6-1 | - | TGTGCCAGCAGCCCTACGACGGGGACGGGTACCTTC | CASSPTTGTGTF
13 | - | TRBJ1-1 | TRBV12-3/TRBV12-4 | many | TGTGCCAGCAGTTTCGGCGGAGGCACTGAAGCTTTCTTT | CASSFGGGTEAFF
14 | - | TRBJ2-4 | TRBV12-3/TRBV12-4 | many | TGTGCCAGCAGTCCCACGGGGGAGACGAACATTCAGTACTTC | CASSPTGETNIQYF
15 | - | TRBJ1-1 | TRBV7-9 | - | TGTGCCAGCAGCTTAATGGGGGGTGTTAACACTGAAGCTTTCTTT | CASSLMGGVNTEAFF
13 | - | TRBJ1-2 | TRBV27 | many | TGTGCCAGCAGGCCGGTCGCTCCGGAGGGCTACACCTTC | CASRPVAPEGYTF